What follows are 20 T cell receptor beta chains derived from one specimen sequenced in a study of blood T cell repertoires in COVID-19. Assay used: immunoSEQ multiplex PCR; TCRdb lists only in-frame clones, some missing. The sample carries under 250,000 clones, over 80% recorded once. The sample comprised PBMCs or T cells enriched from blood (not recorded which). These receptors were collected from a woman aged 25 to 39 with acute COVID-19.

The V and J genes are TRBV19 and TRBJ1-1; 8 nucleotides match TRBD1. Germline V gene data show CDR1 as LNHDA and CDR2 as SQIVND (reference sequence). The CDR3 totals 12 residues. J lost 5 bases, V lost 7 bases, and 3 bases had no gene match. CDR3 coding DNA: TGTGCCAGTATTACAGGGGGTACTGAAGCTTTCTTT. This gives the protein CASITGGTEAFF.

The chain joins TRBV6-6 to TRBJ1-1; TRBD1 might be the D (5 bases). CDR1 MNHNY and CDR2 SVGAGI come from the germline V gene (reference sequence). Trimming left V 5 bases short and J 1 base short, with 11 bases between. The CDR3 is 14 amino acids. The CDR3 DNA is TGTGCCAGCAGTAAACAGGAAGCGAACACTGAAGCTTTCTTT. This sequence encodes CASSKQEANTEAFF.

The genes are TRBV3-1 (or the pseudogene TRBV3-2) and TRBJ2-7; 8 bases are a match to TRBD1. The CDR3 covers 14 residues. CDR1 LGHDT and CDR2 YNNKEL come from the germline V gene (reference sequence). Trimming took 3 bases from V and 2 from J; bases not matched to a gene: 3. CDR3 bases: TGTGCCAGCAGCCAGGGGACAGGACCCTACGAGCAGTACTTC. Protein: CASSQGTGPYEQYF.

This chain joins TRBV6-1 and TRBJ1-2; maybe TRBD1 (6 bases). The V end lost 3 bases, the J end lost 8 bases, and 22 bases lay between the germline ends. CDR3 length: 16 amino acids. Germline-derived CDR1 and CDR2 are MNHNS and SASEGT. This CDR3 is CASSDYGQGPNGGYTF. CDR3 in DNA: TGTGCCAGCAGTGATTACGGGCAGGGGCCAAACGGGGGCTACACCTTC.

The V and J genes are TRBV7-9 and TRBJ1-2, with 7 bases that match TRBD1. Germline V lookup: CDR1 SEHNR, CDR2 FQNEAQ (reference sequence). The CDR3 is 16 residues long. With V trimmed by 5 bases and J by 0 bases, 9 bases remained unmatched. The CDR3 sequence: CASSPNSGTANYGYTF. CDR3 DNA sequence: TGTGCCAGCAGCCCGAACTCGGGGACAGCTAACTATGGCTACACCTTC. Supplemented by reference TRBV7-9 and TRBJ1-2, the full variable domain reads DTGVSQNPRHKITKRGQNVTFRCDPISEHNRLYWYRQTLGQGPEFLTYFQNEAQLEKSRLLSDRFSAERPKGSFSTLEIQRTEQGDSAMYLCASSPNSGTANYGYTFGSGTRLTVV.

The chain carries TRBV2 and TRBJ1-1, with TRBD1 matching over 7 bases. CDR1 and CDR2 (germline): SNHLY, FYNNEI. The CDR3 length is 13 residues. V was clipped by 8 bases and J by 2 bases; unmatched bases: 5. CDR3 protein: CASRYRGNTEAFF. The CDR3, as DNA: TGTGCCAGCCGCTACAGGGGCAACACTGAAGCTTTCTTT.

The rearrangement links TRBV5-5 to TRBJ2-7; D unclear. Germline values: CDR1 SGHKS, CDR2 YYEKEE (reference sequence). Trimming took 1 base from V and 3 from J, leaving 11 bases between them. This CDR3 contains 14 residues. The CDR3 is CASSLQINHYEQYF. The DNA for the CDR3 is TGTGCCAGCAGCTTGCAGATCAACCACTACGAGCAGTACTTC.

V gene TRBV19 combines with J gene TRBJ2-3, with TRBD2 as a possible D gene (5 bases). This CDR3 has 14 amino acids. Germline CDR1 LNHDA, CDR2 SQIVND (reference sequence). The V end lost 6 bases, the J end lost 4 bases, and 14 bases lay between the germline ends. The CDR3 reads CASRSGEPADTQYF. In DNA form, the CDR3 reads TGTGCCAGTAGGTCCGGGGAACCCGCAGATACGCAGTATTTT.

The V call is TRBV27, the J call TRBJ2-5; TRBD2 is a possible D gene (7 bases). The CDR3 spans 14 residues. Germline lookup yields CDR1 MNHEY and CDR2 SMNVEV (reference sequence). V dropped 9 bases and J dropped 5 bases, with 19 bases sitting between them. CDR3 sequence: CASRFTGGSETQYF. CDR3 coding DNA: TGTGCCAGTCGATTTACGGGGGGCAGTGAGACCCAGTACTTC.

The V and J genes are TRBV6-2 or TRBV6-3 and TRBJ1-3; D not certain. Between the trimmed V and J ends, which lost 2 bases and 1 base, there was a span of 6 bases. CDR1 MNHEY and CDR2 SVGEGT come from the germline V gene. The CDR3 length is 14 residues. CDR3 sequence (DNA): TGTGCCAGCAGTTACCGGACTTCTGGAAACACCATATATTTT. Translated, it gives CASSYRTSGNTIYF.

The rearrangement joins TRBV7-6 to TRBJ2-7, with D possibly matching TRBD1 (6 bases). Germline values: CDR1 SGHVS, CDR2 FNYEAQ. Between the trimmed V and J ends, which lost 5 bases and 7 bases, there was a span of 21 bases. This CDR3 contains 15 residues. CDR3 loop: CASSPRTVTKDEQYF. The CDR3 nucleotides are TGTGCCAGCAGCCCCCGGACAGTTACCAAAGATGAGCAGTACTTC.

The V and J genes are TRBV7-8 and TRBJ1-3; TRBD1 might be the D (5 bases). The germline V gene has CDR1 SGHVS and CDR2 FQNEAQ. The V gene lost 1 base and the J gene lost 7 bases, with 11 bases spanning the gap. This CDR3 region has 14 residues. The chain's CDR3 is CASSLGREVNTIYF. In DNA, the CDR3 is TGTGCCAGCAGCTTAGGCAGGGAGGTGAACACCATATATTTT.

This clone came up once. The rearrangement joins TRBV25-1 to TRBJ2-1, with 10 bases lining up with TRBD1. CDR1 MGHDK and CDR2 SYGVNS come from the germline V gene. The V segment lost 3 bases and the J segment 8 bases; nucleotides outside the gene matches: 4. The CDR3 is 14 amino acids. The CDR3 here is CASSEGDRGDEQFF. As DNA, the CDR3 is TGTGCCAGCAGTGAGGGGGACAGGGGCGATGAGCAGTTCTTC.

This clone was detected only once. The chain is built from TRBV19 and TRBJ1-4; 9 nucleotides agree with TRBD1. In germline, CDR1 is LNHDA, CDR2 SQIVND (reference sequence). V was clipped by 6 bases and J by 7 bases; unmatched bases: 6. The CDR3 extends over 14 amino acids. CDR3 nucleotides: TGTGCCAGTAGATTCACAGGGGGCCCTGAAAAACTGTTTTTT. It yields the protein CASRFTGGPEKLFF.

The V gene is TRBV2, the J gene TRBJ1-6; 7 positions match TRBD1. This CDR3 is 14 amino acids long. Germline CDR1 and CDR2: SNHLY and FYNNEI. Trimming took 6 bases from V and 8 from J; bases not matched to a gene: 7. This chain's CDR3 is CASRDRAGDSPLHF. The CDR3 region has the DNA TGTGCCAGCAGAGACAGGGCCGGCGATTCACCCCTCCACTTT.

This chain links TRBV3-1 (or the pseudogene TRBV3-2) with TRBJ1-5, with D possibly matching TRBD1 (5 bases). The CDR3 has 14 amino acids. Between the trimmed V and J ends, which lost 1 base and 5 bases, there was a span of 9 bases. Germline V lookup: CDR1 LGHDT, CDR2 YNNKEL (reference sequence). The CDR3 is CASSQAGGDQPQHF. CDR3 coding DNA: TGTGCCAGCAGCCAAGCGGGGGGGGATCAGCCCCAGCATTTT.

In its sample, this clone was seen a few times. The chain couples TRBV7-2 to TRBJ1-5; weak D call: TRBD1 (6 bases). CDR3 length: 13 amino acids. V was pared by 5 bases and J by 10 bases, with 15 bases between. Germline loops: CDR1 SGHTA, CDR2 FQGNSA. CDR3 sequence (DNA): TGTGCCAGCAGCAAGGGACACCAACCACCCCAGCATTTT. It translates to CASSKGHQPPQHF.

This chain joins TRBV7-9 and TRBJ2-1, with 7 bases lining up with TRBD1. The CDR3 contains 17 residues. Germline V gene data show CDR1 as SEHNR and CDR2 as FQNEAQ (reference sequence). V was pared by 1 base and J by 0 bases, with 6 bases of the junction left unmatched. The chain's CDR3 is CASSLDRGPSSYNEQFF. The CDR3 DNA reads as TGTGCCAGCAGCTTAGATAGGGGGCCGAGCTCCTACAATGAGCAGTTCTTC.

This chain uses TRBV4-1 with TRBJ2-2; D unclear. This CDR3 spans 13 amino acids. V dropped 0 bases and J dropped 6 bases, with 5 bases sitting between them. The germline gives CDR1 MGHRA, CDR2 YSYEKL. CDR3 nucleotide sequence: TGCGCCAGCAGCCAAGAGTACTCCGGGGAGCTGTTTTTT. It yields the protein CASSQEYSGELFF.

The J gene is TRBJ2-7, the V gene TRBV7-9; D unclear. The V gene's germline CDR1 is SEHNR and CDR2 FQNEAQ (reference sequence). The CDR3 spans 13 residues. Trimming shortened V by 5 bases and J by 6 bases, and 14 bases separated the two germline ends. The CDR3 spells CASSPLTPSEQYF. For the CDR3, the DNA is TGTGCCAGCAGCCCCCTGACACCGTCCGAGCAGTACTTC.